This T cell receptor (beta chain) was observed in a study of blood T cell repertoires in COVID-19. Study at large: The United States, Italy and Spain were the sources of the acute and convalescent COVID-19 samples. T cells, B-cell-depleted T cells, or PBMCs provided the cDNA or gDNA that served as material.

The V gene lost 5 bases and the J gene lost 4 bases, with 11 bases spanning the gap. The CDR3 consists of 13 residues. Germline V gene sequence: CDR1 MNHEY, CDR2 SMNVEV (reference sequence). In the authors' workflow: For nucleated cells, counts were estimated from reference gene primer amplification. The protocol was immunoSEQ multiplex PCR, while the TCRdb copy is restricted to in-frame clones and leaves out a portion. V and J calls and clone size come straight from that table; D and trimming were deduced from the DNA. The table lists 60,000 or so clones, roughly four fifths of them singletons. The chain employs TRBV27 and TRBJ1-1; D is undetermined. Sequencing was carried out using peripheral blood. The sequence came from a woman aged 80 or over with acute or convalescent COVID-19. In nucleotides, the CDR3 is TGTGCCAGCAGTCCAGGAGCGGCCACTGAAGCTTTCTTT. Its translation is CASSPGAATEAFF.